This TCR beta chain was identified during a study of cytomegalovirus exposure and HLA in healthy donors. General observations from the study: Within the 130 or so validation repertoires, first-cohort TCR clusters tended to co-occur, according to a later analysis. Researchers reported that a few CMV-associated chains were confirmed in vitro as CMV antigen-specific.

Measured with immunoSEQ multiplex PCR; TCRdb has only the in-frame clones, and not every one. The table has about 280,000 clones, approximately 90% seen once. The germline gives CDR1 SQVTM, CDR2 ANQGSEA. CDR3 length: 10 amino acids. V shed 4 bases and J shed 5 bases, with 3 bases lying between them. From the roughly 120-subject validation cohort, which was separate from the roughly 700-subject first cohort, the donors were drawn. As concerns this clone: What it binds is unknown.

This sequence joins TRBV29-1 and TRBJ2-1; the D is unclear. This receptor was taken from a woman aged 18-35 years in good health and CMV-seronegative. The source material was PBMCs. The CDR3 loop is CSVADNEQFF. The CDR3, as DNA: TGCAGCGTTGCAGACAATGAGCAGTTCTTC.